This T cell receptor beta chain was sequenced during a study of shared clonotypes between healthy human individuals. Study in general: CD4 naive and memory got three plates each, CD8 naive two, CD8 memory one. Findings and caveats of the study: Naive subsets generally exceeded memory subsets in estimated richness. Exclusively blood specimens were collected; tissue repertoires likely differ. Clonotypes not shared had lower generation probabilities than those common to all four donors.

Here immunoSEQ multiplex PCR was the method, and the copy in TCRdb shows in-frame clones only, minus some. This sample carries a few million clones, around nine tenths of them seen once, and the ten largest clones take 0.13% to 0.15%. Concerning this clone itself: Its specificity is not known.

The ends were cut back, 1 base at V and 1 base at J, with 12 bases in the middle. Germline V gene sequence: CDR1 SGHTS, CDR2 YDEGEE. The CDR3 is made up of 16 amino acids. This sequence joins TRBV5-8 and TRBJ2-1; D remains ambiguous. This TCR derives from a man aged 18 to 30 in good health. The sequenced sample was naive CD4+ T cells sorted from blood. Sample subset: CD45RA+ positively selected. CDR3 DNA sequence: TGTGCCAGCAGCTTGCGCCCTCAGAGATCCTACAATGAGCAGTTCTTC. Translated: CASSLRPQRSYNEQFF.